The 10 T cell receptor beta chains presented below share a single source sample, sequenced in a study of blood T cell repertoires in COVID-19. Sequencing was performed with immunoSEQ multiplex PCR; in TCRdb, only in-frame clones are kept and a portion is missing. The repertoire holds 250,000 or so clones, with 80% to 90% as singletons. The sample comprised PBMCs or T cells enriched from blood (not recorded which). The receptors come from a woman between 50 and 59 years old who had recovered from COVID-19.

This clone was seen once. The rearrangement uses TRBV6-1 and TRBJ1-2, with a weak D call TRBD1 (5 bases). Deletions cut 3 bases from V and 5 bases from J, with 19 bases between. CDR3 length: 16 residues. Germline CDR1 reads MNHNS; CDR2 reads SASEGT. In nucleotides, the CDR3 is TGTGCCAGCAGTGACCGGGACTTGCCGGATAGTTATGGCTACACCTTC. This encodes CASSDRDLPDSYGYTF.

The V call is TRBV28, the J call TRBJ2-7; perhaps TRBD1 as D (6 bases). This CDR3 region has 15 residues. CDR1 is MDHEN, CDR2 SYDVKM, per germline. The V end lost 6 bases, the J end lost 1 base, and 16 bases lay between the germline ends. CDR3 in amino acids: CASSHHWTDSYEQYF. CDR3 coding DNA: TGTGCCAGCAGCCACCACTGGACAGATTCCTACGAGCAGTACTTC.

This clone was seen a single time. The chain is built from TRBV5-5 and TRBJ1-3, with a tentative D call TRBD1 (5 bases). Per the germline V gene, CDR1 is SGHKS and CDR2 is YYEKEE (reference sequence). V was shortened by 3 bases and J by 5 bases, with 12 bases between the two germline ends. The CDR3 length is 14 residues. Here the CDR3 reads CASSYTGGRNTIYF. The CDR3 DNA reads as TGTGCCAGCAGCTACACCGGGGGTAGAAACACCATATATTTT.

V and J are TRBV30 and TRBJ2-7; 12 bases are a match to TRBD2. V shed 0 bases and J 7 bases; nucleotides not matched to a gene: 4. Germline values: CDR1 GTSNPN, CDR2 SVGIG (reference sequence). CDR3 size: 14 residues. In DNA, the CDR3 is TGTGCCTGGAGTGTTGGACTAGCGGGACGTGAGCAGTACTTC. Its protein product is CAWSVGLAGREQYF.

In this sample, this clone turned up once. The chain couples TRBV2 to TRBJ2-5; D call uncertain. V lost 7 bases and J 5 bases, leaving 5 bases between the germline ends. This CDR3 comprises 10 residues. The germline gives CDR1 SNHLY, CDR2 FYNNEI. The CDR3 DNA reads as TGTGCCAGCATCGTGGAGACCCAGTACTTC. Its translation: CASIVETQYF. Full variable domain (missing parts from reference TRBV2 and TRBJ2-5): EPEVTQTPSHQVTQMGQEVILRCVPISNHLYFYWYRQILGQKVEFLVSFYNNEISEKSEIFDDQFSVERPDGSNFTLKIRSTKLEDSAMYFCASIVETQYFGPGTRLLVL.

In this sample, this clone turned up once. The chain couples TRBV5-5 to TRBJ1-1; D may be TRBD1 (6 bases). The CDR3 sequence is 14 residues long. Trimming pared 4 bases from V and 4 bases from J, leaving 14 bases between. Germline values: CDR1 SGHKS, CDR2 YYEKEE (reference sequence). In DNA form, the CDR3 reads TGTGCCAGCAGCACGTATACAGGGCCCACTGAAGCTTTCTTT. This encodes CASSTYTGPTEAFF.

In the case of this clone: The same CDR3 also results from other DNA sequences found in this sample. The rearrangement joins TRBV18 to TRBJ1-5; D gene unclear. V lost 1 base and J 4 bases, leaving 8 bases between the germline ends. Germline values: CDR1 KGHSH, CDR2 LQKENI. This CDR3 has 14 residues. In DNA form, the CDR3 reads TGTGCCAGCTCACCACAGGGAGGGAATCAGCCCCAGCATTTT. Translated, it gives CASSPQGGNQPQHF.

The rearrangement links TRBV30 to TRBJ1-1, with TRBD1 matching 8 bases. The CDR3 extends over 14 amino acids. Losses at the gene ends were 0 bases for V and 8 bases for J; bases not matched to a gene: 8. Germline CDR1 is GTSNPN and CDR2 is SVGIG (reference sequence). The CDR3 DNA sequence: TGTGCCTGGAGTGTCCCGGGACAGGTTTTGGAAGCTTTCTTT. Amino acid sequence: CAWSVPGQVLEAFF.

CDR3 residues: CASSDGTDTLQPQHF. The CDR3 coding sequence is TGCGCCAGCAGCGACGGGACAGACACACTTCAGCCCCAGCATTTT. The V gene is TRBV5-1, the J gene TRBJ1-5; TRBD1 aligns across 7 bases. Unmatched junction bases numbered 10, after V lost 4 bases and J lost 6 bases. CDR3 size: 15 residues. The germline V gene has CDR1 SGHRS and CDR2 YFSETQ.

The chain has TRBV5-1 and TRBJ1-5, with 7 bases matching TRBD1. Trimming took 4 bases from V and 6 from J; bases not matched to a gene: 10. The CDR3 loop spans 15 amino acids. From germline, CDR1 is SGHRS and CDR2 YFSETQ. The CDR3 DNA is TGCGCCAGCAGCGTAACAGGGGACTTGGGTCAGCCCCAGCATTTT. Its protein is CASSVTGDLGQPQHF.